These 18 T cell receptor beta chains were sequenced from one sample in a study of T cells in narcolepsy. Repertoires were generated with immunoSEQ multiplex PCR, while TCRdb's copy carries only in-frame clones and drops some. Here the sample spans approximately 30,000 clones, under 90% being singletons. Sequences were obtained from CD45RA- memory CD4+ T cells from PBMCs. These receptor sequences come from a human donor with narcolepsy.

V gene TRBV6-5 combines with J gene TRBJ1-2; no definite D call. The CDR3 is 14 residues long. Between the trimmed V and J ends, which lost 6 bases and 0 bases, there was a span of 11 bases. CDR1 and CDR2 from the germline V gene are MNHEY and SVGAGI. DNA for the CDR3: TGTGCCAGCAGGCCAGGAGTAGCTAACTATGGCTACACCTTC. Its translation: CASRPGVANYGYTF.

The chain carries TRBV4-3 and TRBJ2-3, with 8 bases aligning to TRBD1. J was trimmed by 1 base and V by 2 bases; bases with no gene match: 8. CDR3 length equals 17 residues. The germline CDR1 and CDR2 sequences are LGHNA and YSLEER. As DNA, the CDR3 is TGCGCCAGCAGCCAAACTTCGCCGGGACAGGGCACAGATACGCAGTATTTT. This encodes CASSQTSPGQGTDTQYF.

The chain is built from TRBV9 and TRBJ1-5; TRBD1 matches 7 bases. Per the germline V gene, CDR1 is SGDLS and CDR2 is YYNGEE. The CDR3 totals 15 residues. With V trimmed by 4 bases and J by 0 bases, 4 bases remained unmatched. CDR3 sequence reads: CASSPGTVSNQPQHF. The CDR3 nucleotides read TGTGCCAGCAGCCCAGGGACAGTTAGCAATCAGCCCCAGCATTTT.

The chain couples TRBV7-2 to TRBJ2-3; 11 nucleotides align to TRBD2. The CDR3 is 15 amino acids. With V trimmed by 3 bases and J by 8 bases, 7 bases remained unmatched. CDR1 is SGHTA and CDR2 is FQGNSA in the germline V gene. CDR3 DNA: TGTGCCAGCAGCTTGGCGGCTAGCGGGGGGTCTACGCAGTATTTT. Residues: CASSLAASGGSTQYF.

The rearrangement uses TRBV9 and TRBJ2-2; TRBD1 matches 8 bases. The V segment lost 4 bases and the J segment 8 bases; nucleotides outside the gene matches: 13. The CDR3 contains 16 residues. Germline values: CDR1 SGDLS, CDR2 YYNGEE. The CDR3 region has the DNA TGTGCCAGCAGCCCCTGGACAGGGCTCGGCGAGGGGGAGCTGTTTTTT. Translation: CASSPWTGLGEGELFF.

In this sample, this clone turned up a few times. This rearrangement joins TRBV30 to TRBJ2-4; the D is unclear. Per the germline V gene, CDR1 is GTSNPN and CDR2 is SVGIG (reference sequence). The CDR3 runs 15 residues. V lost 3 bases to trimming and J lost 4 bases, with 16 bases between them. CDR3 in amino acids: CAWRASGLEKNIQYF. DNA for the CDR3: TGTGCCTGGAGGGCCTCGGGCCTGGAGAAAAACATTCAGTACTTC. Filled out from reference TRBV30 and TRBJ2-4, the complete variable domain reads SQTIHQWPATLVQPVGSPLSLECTVEGTSNPNLYWYRQAAGRGLQLLFYSVGIGQISSEVPQNLSASRPQDRQFILSSKKLLLSDSGFYLCAWRASGLEKNIQYFGAGTRLSVL.

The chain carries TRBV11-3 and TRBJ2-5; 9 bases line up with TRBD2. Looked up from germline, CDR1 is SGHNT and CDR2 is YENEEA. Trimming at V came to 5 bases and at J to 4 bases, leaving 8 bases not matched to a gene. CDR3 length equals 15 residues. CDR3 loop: CASSPRTSAGETQYF. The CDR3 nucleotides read TGTGCCAGCAGCCCTCGGACTAGCGCCGGAGAGACCCAGTACTTC.

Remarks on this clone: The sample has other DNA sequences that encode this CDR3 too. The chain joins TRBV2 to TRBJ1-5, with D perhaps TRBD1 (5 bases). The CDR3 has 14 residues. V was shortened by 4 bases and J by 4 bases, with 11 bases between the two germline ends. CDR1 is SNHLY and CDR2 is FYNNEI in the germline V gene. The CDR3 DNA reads TGTGCCAGCAGTGGTTCGGGGGGGAATCAGCCCCAGCATTTT. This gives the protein CASSGSGGNQPQHF. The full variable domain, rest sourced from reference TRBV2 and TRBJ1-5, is EPEVTQTPSHQVTQMGQEVILRCVPISNHLYFYWYRQILGQKVEFLVSFYNNEISEKSEIFDDQFSVERPDGSNFTLKIRSTKLEDSAMYFCASSGSGGNQPQHFGDGTRLSIL.

CDR3 residues: CASSRPGGGSGNTIYF. The CDR3 bases are TGCGCCAGCAGCCGCCCTGGGGGGGGATCTGGAAACACCATATATTTT. The chain uses TRBV4-1 and TRBJ1-3; possible D gene TRBD1, 5 bases. The length of the CDR3 is 16 residues. Germline loops: CDR1 MGHRA, CDR2 YSYEKL. V lost 4 bases, J lost 1 base, and 14 bases lay in between.

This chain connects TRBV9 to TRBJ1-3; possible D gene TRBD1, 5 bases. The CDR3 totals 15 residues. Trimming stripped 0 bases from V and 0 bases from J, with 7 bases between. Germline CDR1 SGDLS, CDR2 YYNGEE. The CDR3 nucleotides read TGTGCCAGCAGCGTAGAAGGGGCCTCTGGAAACACCATATATTTT. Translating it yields CASSVEGASGNTIYF.

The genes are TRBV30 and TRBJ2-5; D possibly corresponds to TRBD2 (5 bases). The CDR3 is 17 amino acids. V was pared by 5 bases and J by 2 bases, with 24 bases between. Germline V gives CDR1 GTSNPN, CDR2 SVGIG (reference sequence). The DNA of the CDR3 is TGTGCCTGGCGCACCTTCGCGAGTTTGGGGAGTCAAGAGACCCAGTACTTC. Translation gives CAWRTFASLGSQETQYF.

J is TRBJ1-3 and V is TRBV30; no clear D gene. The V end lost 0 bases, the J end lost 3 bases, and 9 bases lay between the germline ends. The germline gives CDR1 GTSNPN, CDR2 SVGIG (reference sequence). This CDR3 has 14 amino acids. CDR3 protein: CAWSVGGNGNTIYF. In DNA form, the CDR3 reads TGTGCCTGGAGTGTCGGAGGGAATGGAAACACCATATATTTT.

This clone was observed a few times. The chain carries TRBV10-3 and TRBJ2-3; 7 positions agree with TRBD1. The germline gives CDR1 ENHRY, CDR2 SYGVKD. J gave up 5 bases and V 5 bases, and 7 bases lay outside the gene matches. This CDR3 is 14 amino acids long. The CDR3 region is CAISRGQQGDTQYF. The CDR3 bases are TGTGCCATCAGTAGGGGACAGCAGGGAGATACGCAGTATTTT.

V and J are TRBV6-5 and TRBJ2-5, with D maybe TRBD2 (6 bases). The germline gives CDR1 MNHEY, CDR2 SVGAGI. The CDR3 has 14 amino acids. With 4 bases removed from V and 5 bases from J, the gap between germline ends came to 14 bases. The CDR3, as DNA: TGTGCCAGCAGTTTGCCCGGGACTCCTGAGACCCAGTACTTC. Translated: CASSLPGTPETQYF.

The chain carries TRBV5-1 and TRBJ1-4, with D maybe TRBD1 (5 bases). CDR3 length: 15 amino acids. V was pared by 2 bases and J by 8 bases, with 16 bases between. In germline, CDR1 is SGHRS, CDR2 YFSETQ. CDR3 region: CASSFQSGGGEKLFF. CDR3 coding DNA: TGCGCCAGCAGCTTTCAGAGCGGGGGTGGAGAAAAACTGTTTTTT. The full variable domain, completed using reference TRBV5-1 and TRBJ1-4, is KAGVTQTPRYLIKTRGQQVTLSCSPISGHRSVSWYQQTPGQGLQFLFEYFSETQRNKGNFPGRFSGRQFSNSRSEMNVSTLELGDSALYLCASSFQSGGGEKLFFGSGTQLSVL.

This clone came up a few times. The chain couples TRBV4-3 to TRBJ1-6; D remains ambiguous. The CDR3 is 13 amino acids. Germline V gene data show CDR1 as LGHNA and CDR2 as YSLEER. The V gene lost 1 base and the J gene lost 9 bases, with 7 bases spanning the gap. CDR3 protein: CASSQVAPSPLHF. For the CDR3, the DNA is TGCGCCAGCAGCCAAGTAGCACCTTCACCCCTCCACTTT.

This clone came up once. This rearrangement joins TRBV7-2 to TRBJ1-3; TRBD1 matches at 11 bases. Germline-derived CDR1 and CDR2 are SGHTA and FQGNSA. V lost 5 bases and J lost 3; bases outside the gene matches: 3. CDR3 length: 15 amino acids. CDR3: CASSRGTGGGNTIYF. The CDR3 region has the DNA TGTGCCAGCAGCCGGGGGACAGGGGGTGGAAACACCATATATTTT.

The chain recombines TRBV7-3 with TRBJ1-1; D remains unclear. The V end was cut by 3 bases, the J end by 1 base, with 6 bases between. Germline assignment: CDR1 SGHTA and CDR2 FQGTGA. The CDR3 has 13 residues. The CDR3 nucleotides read TGTGCCAGCAGCTTCGGCCCGAACACTGAAGCTTTCTTT. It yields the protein CASSFGPNTEAFF.